Below are 21 T cell receptor beta chains sequenced from a single sample in a study of cytomegalovirus exposure and HLA in healthy donors. Researchers ran the PCR with 60 Vbeta and 13 Jbeta primers. Repertoires were generated with immunoSEQ multiplex PCR, while TCRdb's copy carries only in-frame clones and drops some. In the table there are some 180,000 clones, about 77% of which are singletons. The specimen was PBMCs. Every receptor here comes from a woman aged 25 to 45 in good health and CMV-seropositive.

The chain joins TRBV11-2 to TRBJ1-5; D ambiguous. The CDR3 is 14 amino acids. V was pared by 1 base and J by 0 bases, with 4 bases between. Looked up from germline, CDR1 is SGHAT and CDR2 is FQNNGV. DNA of the CDR3: TGTGCCAGCAGCTTAGCAGGTAGCAATCAGCCCCAGCATTTT. This codes for CASSLAGSNQPQHF.

The chain links TRBV7-9 to TRBJ1-1; 10 bases align to TRBD1. V was clipped by 5 bases and J by 3 bases; unmatched bases: 18. CDR1 and CDR2 from the germline V gene are SEHNR and FQNEAQ (reference sequence). The CDR3 length is 19 residues. The CDR3 nucleotides read TGTGCCAGCAGCCCTCGAACACGGGACAGGGGACGCGAGGACACTGAAGCTTTCTTT. It yields the protein CASSPRTRDRGREDTEAFF.

This sequence joins TRBV11-2 and TRBJ1-2; the D is unclear. The CDR3 consists of 12 residues. V was shortened by 8 bases and J by 8 bases, with 15 bases between the two germline ends. In germline, CDR1 is SGHAT, CDR2 FQNNGV. CDR3 DNA: TGTGCCAGCTCTAAGGAGGGCCGGGGCTACACCTTC. It translates to CASSKEGRGYTF.

V is TRBV28 and J is TRBJ1-3; a weak D match, TRBD1 (6 bases). With 1 base removed from V and 5 bases from J, the gap between germline ends came to 12 bases. The germline gives CDR1 MDHEN, CDR2 SYDVKM. The CDR3 totals 15 residues. The CDR3 nucleotides are TGTGCCAGCAGTTTATCGGAGACAGGAAGAAACACCATATATTTT. It specifies CASSLSETGRNTIYF.

This chain joins TRBV21-1 and TRBJ2-1; TRBD2 reflects the table's D call only, with no check against the DNA. TRBV21-1 is listed as a pseudogene. This CDR3 has 15 residues. The CDR3 sequence: CASSKGLAGGNEQFF. The CDR3 region has the DNA TGTGCCAGCAGCAAAGGACTAGCGGGGGGGAATGAGCAGTTCTTC.

The V gene is TRBV13, the J gene TRBJ2-1, with D unclear. The CDR3 consists of 12 residues. V lost 3 bases and J lost 9, with 9 bases in between. Germline V gives CDR1 PRHDT, CDR2 FYEKMQ (reference sequence). In nucleotides, the CDR3 is TGTGCCAGCAGCTTCCCTTTCGGTGAGCAGTTCTTC. Its protein is CASSFPFGEQFF.

The CDR3 region is CATGLAGGPRDTQYF. CDR3 DNA sequence: TGTGCCACTGGACTAGCGGGGGGGCCCAGAGATACGCAGTATTTT. The rearrangement uses TRBV27 and TRBJ2-3, with 15 positions matching TRBD2. V lost 10 bases and J lost 5; bases outside the gene matches: 7. Per the germline V gene, CDR1 is MNHEY and CDR2 is SMNVEV (reference sequence). The CDR3 totals 15 residues.

As to this clone: At one boundary the junction diverges from the germline segment, which might be a read error. The V and J genes are TRBV7-8 and TRBJ1-2; 8 bases align to TRBD1. This CDR3 contains 17 residues. The germline V gene encodes CDR1 SGHVS and CDR2 FQNEAQ. The CDR3 reads CASSSKGTGVLNCGYTF. In DNA, the CDR3 is TGTGCCAGCAGCTCCAAGGGGACAGGAGTCCTTAACTGTGGCTACACCTTC.

The chain recombines TRBV5-6 with TRBJ2-7; tentatively, D is TRBD2 (5 bases). V dropped 4 bases and J dropped 2 bases, with 13 bases sitting between them. CDR1 SGHDT and CDR2 YYEEEE come from the germline V gene. This CDR3 has 14 amino acids. The CDR3 loop is CASSPRGGPYEQYF. The CDR3, as DNA: TGTGCCAGCAGCCCTAGAGGAGGACCCTACGAGCAGTACTTC.

This clone has more than one count but fewer than ten. The chain recombines TRBV10-2 with TRBJ2-3; TRBD2 matches at 8 bases. Germline loops: CDR1 WSHSY, CDR2 SAAADI. The CDR3 spans 19 residues. The trim removed 6 bases at V and 0 bases at J, leaving 17 bases unmatched. The CDR3 is CASSHLMAGGPMSTDTQYF. CDR3 bases: TGCGCCAGCAGCCACCTGATGGCGGGGGGTCCTATGAGCACAGATACGCAGTATTTT.

This clone was counted a few times. The junction departs from the called germline gene at one end, perhaps through a read error. The chain employs TRBV10-3 and TRBJ1-1; D gene unclear. The CDR3 is 12 amino acids. Germline V lookup: CDR1 ENHRY, CDR2 SYGVKD. The CDR3 is CAVSGHNTEAFF. Written as DNA, the CDR3 is TGTGCCGTCAGTGGGCACAACACTGAAGCTTTCTTT.

J is TRBJ2-1 and V is TRBV7-9; D possibly corresponds to TRBD1 (6 bases). This CDR3 comprises 14 residues. Trimming cost V 5 bases and J 4 bases, with 12 bases left between them. Germline-derived CDR1 and CDR2 are SEHNR and FQNEAQ (reference sequence). CDR3 loop: CASSPRTAYNEQFF. The CDR3 DNA reads TGTGCCAGCAGCCCTCGGACAGCTTACAATGAGCAGTTCTTC.

In its sample, this clone was seen a few times. Different DNA sequences within this sample yield the same CDR3. This chain uses TRBV13 with TRBJ2-7; D unresolved. V was trimmed by 2 bases and J by 0 bases, leaving 8 bases between them. The CDR3 covers 14 residues. The germline V gene has CDR1 PRHDT and CDR2 FYEKMQ (reference sequence). This CDR3 reads CASSLPGGSYEQYF. The CDR3 coding sequence is TGTGCCAGCAGCTTACCTGGCGGCTCCTACGAGCAGTACTTC.

The CDR3 reads CSARRGGPLHF. CDR3 sequence (DNA): TGCAGTGCAAGGAGAGGGGGACCCCTCCACTTT. V is TRBV20-1 and J is TRBJ1-6; D might be TRBD1 (6 bases). CDR1 is DFQATT, CDR2 SNEGSKA, per germline (reference sequence). The CDR3 covers 11 residues. V was pared by 6 bases and J by 12 bases, with 12 bases between.

The CDR3 DNA sequence: TGTGCCAGCAGGCAGACAGGGGGCCACTCTGGAAACACCATATATTTT. Its protein is CASRQTGGHSGNTIYF. The chain couples TRBV28 to TRBJ1-3, with TRBD1 matching over 10 bases. Germline V CDR1 and CDR2: MDHEN, SYDVKM. This CDR3 is built from 16 residues. With 6 bases clipped from V and 0 bases from J, the junction kept 5 bases outside the gene matches.

This sequence joins TRBV9 and TRBJ2-1; the D gene is possibly TRBD1 (5 bases). CDR3 size: 16 residues. Trimming shortened V by 0 bases and J by 4 bases, and 14 bases separated the two germline ends. CDR1 and CDR2 from the germline V gene are SGDLS and YYNGEE. The CDR3 loop is CASSVGRAGLYNEQFF. Written as DNA, the CDR3 is TGTGCCAGCAGCGTAGGCAGGGCCGGTTTGTACAATGAGCAGTTCTTC.

This clone was found a few times. V is TRBV7-9 and J is TRBJ2-4; 8 nucleotides align to TRBD1. The CDR3 covers 14 residues. Trimming cost V 4 bases and J 3 bases; bases outside gene matches: 2. Germline V CDR1 and CDR2: SEHNR, FQNEAQ (reference sequence). For the CDR3, the DNA is TGTGCCAGCAGCTCGGACAGGGACAAAAACATTCAGTACTTC. This codes for CASSSDRDKNIQYF.

This rearrangement joins TRBV6-5 to TRBJ1-2; D is ambiguous. Germline assignment: CDR1 MNHEY and CDR2 SVGAGI. This CDR3 comprises 13 residues. V lost 10 bases and J 2 bases, leaving 14 bases between the germline ends. The CDR3 region is CATRQPINYGYTF. For the CDR3, the DNA is TGTGCCACGCGGCAGCCTATCAACTATGGCTACACCTTC.

V is TRBV19 and J is TRBJ1-5; D gene ambiguous. The V end was cut by 3 bases, the J end by 0 bases, with 9 bases between. CDR3 length: 15 amino acids. CDR1 is LNHDA, CDR2 SQIVND, per germline (reference sequence). CDR3 sequence reads: CASSISVNSNQPQHF. The CDR3 bases are TGTGCCAGTAGTATCAGTGTCAATAGCAATCAGCCCCAGCATTTT.

The chain recombines TRBV7-2 with TRBJ1-1; tentatively, D is TRBD1 (6 bases). This CDR3 has 14 amino acids. V was trimmed by 4 bases and J by 0 bases, leaving 9 bases between them. The germline gives CDR1 SGHTA, CDR2 FQGNSA. The CDR3 nucleotides read TGTGCCAGCAGCTCCGGACAGTTGAACACTGAAGCTTTCTTT. As protein: CASSSGQLNTEAFF. Supplemented by reference TRBV7-2 and TRBJ1-1, the full variable domain reads GAGVSQSPSNKVTEKGKDVELRCDPISGHTALYWYRQSLGQGLEFLIYFQGNSAPDKSGLPSDRFSAERTGGSVSTLTIQRTQQEDSAVYLCASSSGQLNTEAFFGQGTRLTVV.

J is TRBJ2-7 and V is TRBV5-1, with D possibly matching TRBD1 (8 bases). The germline V gene has CDR1 SGHRS and CDR2 YFSETQ. V shed 4 bases and J shed 6 bases, with 14 bases lying between them. This CDR3 spans 13 amino acids. The CDR3 bases are TGCGCCAGCAGCACAGGGGGGAGGGGCGAGCAGTACTTC. It specifies CASSTGGRGEQYF. Supplemented by reference TRBV5-1 and TRBJ2-7, the full variable domain reads KAGVTQTPRYLIKTRGQQVTLSCSPISGHRSVSWYQQTPGQGLQFLFEYFSETQRNKGNFPGRFSGRQFSNSRSEMNVSTLELGDSALYLCASSTGGRGEQYFGPGTRLTVT.